The 18 T cell receptor beta chains reported below all come from one sample, sequenced in a study of cytomegalovirus exposure and HLA in healthy donors. Vbeta (60) and Jbeta (13) primers were used in the PCR. The data were produced by immunoSEQ multiplex PCR, yet TCRdb's version contains in-frame clones alone and is incomplete. Of approximately 170,000 clones listed, roughly 80% are singletons. Input material: PBMCs. Receptors originate from a female donor in good health and CMV-seronegative.

This clone was seen once. The genes are TRBV30 and TRBJ1-2; D is perhaps TRBD1 (5 bases). Trimming took 3 bases from V and 1 from J, leaving 12 bases between them. The V gene's germline CDR1 is GTSNPN and CDR2 SVGIG (reference sequence). CDR3 length: 14 amino acids. CDR3 DNA: TGTGCCTGGAGCATCGACAGCCTTAACTATGGCTACACCTTC. Its protein product is CAWSIDSLNYGYTF.

The chain joins TRBV7-3 to TRBJ2-5; 8 nucleotides align to TRBD2. Trimming removed 2 bases from V and 10 bases from J; junction bases left unmatched: 9. The CDR3 contains 14 residues. Germline loops: CDR1 SGHTA, CDR2 FQGTGA. CDR3 region: CASSLGSGGRLQYF. The CDR3 DNA sequence: TGTGCCAGCAGCTTAGGGTCGGGAGGGCGGCTCCAGTACTTC.

The J gene is TRBJ1-5, the V gene TRBV11-2; the match to TRBD1 covers 7 bases. The CDR3 runs to 14 residues. CDR1 and CDR2 from the germline V gene are SGHAT and FQNNGV. V lost 1 base to trimming and J lost 6 bases; unmatched junction nucleotides: 3. The CDR3 sequence: CASSLGTGGQPQHF. CDR3 nucleotides: TGTGCCAGCAGCTTAGGGACAGGTGGTCAGCCCCAGCATTTT. The full variable domain, its missing parts supplied by reference TRBV11-2 and TRBJ1-5, is EAGVAQSPRYKIIEKRQSVAFWCNPISGHATLYWYQQILGQGPKLLIQFQNNGVVDDSQLPKDRFSAERLKGVDSTLKIQPAKLEDSAVYLCASSLGTGGQPQHFGDGTRLSIL.

Remarks on this clone: This sample includes further DNA sequences coding for the same CDR3. The rearrangement joins TRBV9 to TRBJ1-5, with no clear D. Germline V gives CDR1 SGDLS, CDR2 YYNGEE. The CDR3 sequence is 15 residues long. V lost 0 bases, J lost 3 bases, and 10 bases lay in between. CDR3 sequence: CASSVEGGSNQPQHF. CDR3 nucleotides: TGTGCCAGCAGCGTAGAGGGAGGATCCAATCAGCCCCAGCATTTT.

V gene TRBV7-9 combines with J gene TRBJ1-2; possibly TRBD1 for D (6 bases). The germline V gene encodes CDR1 SEHNR and CDR2 FQNEAQ (reference sequence). The CDR3 contains 16 residues. V was pared by 0 bases and J by 0 bases, with 11 bases between. The CDR3, as DNA: TGTGCCAGCAGCTTAGCTGGACAGCCTTCTAACTATGGCTACACCTTC. Encoded protein: CASSLAGQPSNYGYTF.

This sequence joins TRBV9 and TRBJ2-2; TRBD1 agrees at 7 bases. V lost 3 bases, J lost 0 bases, and 5 bases stayed unmatched. This CDR3 region has 16 residues. The germline V gene encodes CDR1 SGDLS and CDR2 YYNGEE. For the CDR3, the DNA is TGTGCCAGCAGCGAGGGGGCGGCCACGAACACCGGGGAGCTGTTTTTT. Translation gives CASSEGAATNTGELFF.

The V call is TRBV7-2, the J call TRBJ2-1; 10 nucleotides agree with TRBD1. The CDR3 extends over 16 amino acids. The V gene end was trimmed by 5 bases and the J gene end by 7 bases; junction bases not matched to a gene: 11. Looked up from germline, CDR1 is SGHTA and CDR2 is FQGNSA. In DNA form, the CDR3 reads TGTGCCAGCAGCCTACGGACAGGGGGAAGGTGGAATGAGCAGTTCTTC. It specifies CASSLRTGGRWNEQFF.

The chain recombines TRBV13 with TRBJ2-7; TRBD2 matches 8 bases. The CDR3 has 13 residues. Per germline, CDR1 PRHDT and CDR2 FYEKMQ (reference sequence). Losses at the gene ends were 6 bases for V and 2 bases for J; bases not matched to a gene: 3. DNA for the CDR3: TGTGCCAGCAGATCGGGAGGGACCTACGAGCAGTACTTC. Translated, it gives CASRSGGTYEQYF.

V and J are TRBV19 and TRBJ1-5; 12 bases are shared with TRBD1. The CDR3 loop spans 17 amino acids. CDR1 and CDR2 (germline): LNHDA, SQIVND (reference sequence). Trimming took 5 bases from V and 1 from J; bases not matched to a gene: 6. The CDR3 region has the DNA TGTGCCAGTAGTCTCGGGACAGGGGGCGGAAGCAATCAGCCCCAGCATTTT. This gives the protein CASSLGTGGGSNQPQHF.

The V gene is TRBV2, the J gene TRBJ2-5, with a weak D call TRBD1 (5 bases). CDR1 is SNHLY, CDR2 FYNNEI, per germline. CDR3 length: 13 residues. V was shortened by 6 bases and J by 1 base, with 9 bases between the two germline ends. The CDR3 bases are TGTGCCAGCAGGATCAGGGTCCAAGAGACCCAGTACTTC. Protein: CASRIRVQETQYF.

The gene calls are TRBV27 and TRBJ1-1; D perhaps matches TRBD1 (5 bases). Trimming removed 6 bases from V and 4 bases from J, with 18 bases in between. The CDR3 runs to 15 residues. Germline V gene lookup returns CDR1 MNHEY and CDR2 SMNVEV (reference sequence). As DNA, the CDR3 is TGTGCCAGCAGCTTCACAACTGGGGCGACCACTGAAGCTTTCTTT. Translation: CASSFTTGATTEAFF.

J is TRBJ2-5 and V is TRBV19; 8 positions match TRBD1. This CDR3 contains 13 residues. Trimming at V came to 4 bases and at J to 5 bases, leaving 3 bases not matched to a gene. Germline V gene data show CDR1 as LNHDA and CDR2 as SQIVND (reference sequence). CDR3 nucleotides: TGTGCCAGTAGTACGACAGGGGAGGAGACCCAGTACTTC. Its protein product is CASSTTGEETQYF.

The genes are TRBV28 and TRBJ1-5; D possibly corresponds to TRBD1 (5 bases). This CDR3 spans 16 amino acids. The V end was cut by 8 bases, the J end by 1 base, with 18 bases between. CDR1 and CDR2 from the germline V gene are MDHEN and SYDVKM. The CDR3 DNA is TGTGCCAGCTCCCCTTCCGGGGGTCTCAGCAATCAGCCCCAGCATTTT. Protein: CASSPSGGLSNQPQHF. The full variable domain, its missing parts supplied by reference TRBV28 and TRBJ1-5, is DVKVTQSSRYLVKRTGEKVFLECVQDMDHENMFWYRQDPGLGLRLIYFSYDVKMKEKGDIPEGYSVSREKKERFSLILESASTNQTSMYLCASSPSGGLSNQPQHFGDGTRLSIL.

There are a few counts of this clone. The V and J genes are TRBV27 and TRBJ1-3; possible D gene TRBD1, 5 bases. The CDR3 runs 14 residues. Germline loops: CDR1 MNHEY, CDR2 SMNVEV (reference sequence). Trimming removed 6 bases from V and 2 bases from J, with 11 bases in between. The DNA of the CDR3 is TGTGCCAGCAGACGAACAGGCGCTGGAAACACCATATATTTT. It translates to CASRRTGAGNTIYF.

The chain has TRBV5-6 and TRBJ2-7, with TRBD1 matching over 10 bases. The CDR3 length is 14 residues. The V segment lost 4 bases and the J segment 1 base; nucleotides outside the gene matches: 2. The germline V gene has CDR1 SGHDT and CDR2 YYEEEE. The CDR3 loop reads CASSPGQGSYEQYF. Here the CDR3 DNA reads TGTGCCAGCAGCCCGGGACAGGGGTCCTACGAGCAGTACTTC.

This chain links TRBV29-1 with TRBJ2-1; maybe TRBD1 (5 bases). The CDR3 totals 13 residues. The germline V and J ends were trimmed by 4 bases and 0 bases, with 7 bases remaining between them. Per the germline V gene, CDR1 is SQVTM and CDR2 is ANQGSEA. CDR3: CSVVQGSYNEQFF. In DNA, the CDR3 is TGCAGCGTTGTGCAGGGCTCCTACAATGAGCAGTTCTTC.

A few counts support this clone. This chain connects TRBV18 to TRBJ1-1; D gene uncertain. V was cut by 5 bases and J by 2 bases, with 6 bases left in between. This CDR3 spans 12 amino acids. The germline V gene has CDR1 KGHSH and CDR2 LQKENI. The CDR3 protein is CASSSYNTEAFF. The CDR3 nucleotides are TGTGCCAGCTCATCGTATAACACTGAAGCTTTCTTT.

J is TRBJ2-5 and V is TRBV7-2; D is possibly TRBD2 (6 bases). With 5 bases removed from V and 1 base from J, the gap between germline ends came to 20 bases. There are 17 residues in the CDR3. The germline V gene encodes CDR1 SGHTA and CDR2 FQGNSA. CDR3 protein: CASSPGQGGAIQETQYF. In nucleotides, the CDR3 is TGTGCCAGCAGCCCCGGGCAAGGCGGGGCCATCCAAGAGACCCAGTACTTC.